The entry below gives a single TCR beta chain sequence along with its context. This entry belongs to a study of cytomegalovirus exposure and HLA in healthy donors. Study in general: Genotyping of 300 to 450 donors showed that about 83% belonged to the Caucasian-associated ancestry cluster.

The V gene's germline CDR1 is SGHDT and CDR2 YYEEEE. Between the trimmed V and J ends, which lost 5 bases and 8 bases, there was a span of 16 bases. The CDR3 is made up of 14 amino acids. PCR used 60 Vbeta primers and 13 Jbeta primers. Here immunoSEQ multiplex PCR was the method, and the copy in TCRdb shows in-frame clones only, minus some. Among around 190,000 clones listed, around 82% were seen once. The sequence came from a woman aged 25 to 39 in good health and CMV-seronegative. The chain employs TRBV5-6 and TRBJ1-4, with D unclear. The sequencing input was PBMCs. The CDR3 nucleotides are TGTGCCAGCAGGGGGTGGGATTCGGGAGAAAAACTGTTTTTT. The encoded protein is CASRGWDSGEKLFF.